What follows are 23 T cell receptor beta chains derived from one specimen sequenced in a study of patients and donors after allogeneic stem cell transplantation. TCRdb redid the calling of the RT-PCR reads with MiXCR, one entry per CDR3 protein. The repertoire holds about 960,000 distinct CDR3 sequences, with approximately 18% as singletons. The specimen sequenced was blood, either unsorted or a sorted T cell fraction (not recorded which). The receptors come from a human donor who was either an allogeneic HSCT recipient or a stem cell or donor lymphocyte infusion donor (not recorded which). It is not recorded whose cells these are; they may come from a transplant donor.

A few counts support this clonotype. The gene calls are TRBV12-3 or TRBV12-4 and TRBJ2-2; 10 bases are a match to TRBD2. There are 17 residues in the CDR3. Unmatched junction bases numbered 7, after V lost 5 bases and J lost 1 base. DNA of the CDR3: TGTGCCAGCAGTCCCCAAGGACTAGCGGTGAACACCGGGGAGCTGTTTTTT. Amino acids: CASSPQGLAVNTGELFF.

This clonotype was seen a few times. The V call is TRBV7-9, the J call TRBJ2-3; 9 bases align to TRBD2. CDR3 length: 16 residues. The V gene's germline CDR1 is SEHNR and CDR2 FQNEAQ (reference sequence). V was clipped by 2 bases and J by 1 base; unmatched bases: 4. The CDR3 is CASSLLGLARTDTQYF. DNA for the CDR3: TGTGCCAGCAGCTTACTCGGACTAGCGCGCACAGATACGCAGTATTTT.

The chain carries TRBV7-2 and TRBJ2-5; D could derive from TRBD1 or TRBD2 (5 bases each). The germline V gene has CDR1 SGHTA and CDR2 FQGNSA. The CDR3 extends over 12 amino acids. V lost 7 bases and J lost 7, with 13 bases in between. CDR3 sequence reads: CASTWDPATQYF. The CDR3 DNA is TGTGCCAGCACTTGGGACCCCGCGACCCAGTACTTC. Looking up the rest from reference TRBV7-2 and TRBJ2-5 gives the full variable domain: GAGVSQSPSNKVTEKGKDVELRCDPISGHTALYWYRQSLGQGLEFLIYFQGNSAPDKSGLPSDRFSAERTGGSVSTLTIQRTQQEDSAVYLCASTWDPATQYFGPGTRLLVL.

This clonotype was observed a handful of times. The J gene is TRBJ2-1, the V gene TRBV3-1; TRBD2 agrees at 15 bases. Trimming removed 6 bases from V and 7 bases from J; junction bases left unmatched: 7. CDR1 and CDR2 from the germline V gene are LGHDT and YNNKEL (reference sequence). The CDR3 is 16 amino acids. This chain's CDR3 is CASSRTSGRAGNEQFF. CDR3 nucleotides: TGTGCCAGCAGTCGGACTAGCGGGAGGGCCGGAAATGAGCAGTTCTTC.

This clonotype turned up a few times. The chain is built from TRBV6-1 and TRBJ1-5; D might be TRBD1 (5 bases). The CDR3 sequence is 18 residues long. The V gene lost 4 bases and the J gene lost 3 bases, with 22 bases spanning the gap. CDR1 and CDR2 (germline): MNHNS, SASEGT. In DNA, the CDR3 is TGTGCCAGCAGTGCGGGGACCCAAGGGACGGAATACAATCAGCCCCAGCATTTT. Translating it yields CASSAGTQGTEYNQPQHF.

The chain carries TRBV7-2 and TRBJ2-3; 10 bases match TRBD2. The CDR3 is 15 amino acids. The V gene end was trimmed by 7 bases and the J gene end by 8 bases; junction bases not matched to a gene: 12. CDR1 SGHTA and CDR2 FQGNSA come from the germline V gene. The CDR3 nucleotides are TGTGCCAGCACCGAGGGACAAGCGGGGGGGCTTACGCAGTATTTT. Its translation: CASTEGQAGGLTQYF.

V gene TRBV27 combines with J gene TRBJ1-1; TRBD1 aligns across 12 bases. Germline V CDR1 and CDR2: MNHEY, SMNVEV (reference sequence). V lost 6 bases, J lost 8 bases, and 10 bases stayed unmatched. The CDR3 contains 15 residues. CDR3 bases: TGTGCCAGCAGGCTTGGGACAGGGGGCGCCCTCGAAGCTTTCTTT. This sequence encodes CASRLGTGGALEAFF.

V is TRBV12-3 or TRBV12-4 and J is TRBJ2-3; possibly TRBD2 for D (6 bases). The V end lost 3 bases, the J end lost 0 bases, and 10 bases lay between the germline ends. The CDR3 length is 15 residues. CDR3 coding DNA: TGTGCCAGCAGTTTTGGAGGGAGTAGCACAGATACGCAGTATTTT. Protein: CASSFGGSSTDTQYF.

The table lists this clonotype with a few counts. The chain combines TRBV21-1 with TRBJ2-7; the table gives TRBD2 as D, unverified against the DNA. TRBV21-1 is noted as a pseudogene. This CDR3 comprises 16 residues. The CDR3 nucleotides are TGTGCCAGCAGCAATGGGGAACGGAGGGTGACCTACGAGCAGTACTTC. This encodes CASSNGERRVTYEQYF.

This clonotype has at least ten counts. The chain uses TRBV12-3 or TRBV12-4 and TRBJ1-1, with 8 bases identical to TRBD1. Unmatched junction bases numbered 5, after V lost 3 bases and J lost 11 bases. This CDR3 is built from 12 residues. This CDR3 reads CASSFRGHGAFF. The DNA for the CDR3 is TGTGCCAGCAGTTTCAGGGGGCATGGGGCTTTCTTT.

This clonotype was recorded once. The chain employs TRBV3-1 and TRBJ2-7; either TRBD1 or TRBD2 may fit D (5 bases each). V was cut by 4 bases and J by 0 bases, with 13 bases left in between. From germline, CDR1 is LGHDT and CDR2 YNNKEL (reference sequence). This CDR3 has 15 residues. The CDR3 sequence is CASSREGRPSYEQYF. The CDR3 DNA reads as TGTGCCAGCAGCCGTGAGGGACGGCCCTCCTACGAGCAGTACTTC.

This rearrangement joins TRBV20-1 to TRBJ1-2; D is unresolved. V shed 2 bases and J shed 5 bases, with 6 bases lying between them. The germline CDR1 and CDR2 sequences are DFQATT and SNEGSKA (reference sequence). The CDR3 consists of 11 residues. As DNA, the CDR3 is TGCAGTGCTAGACAGGTTTATGGCTACACCTTC. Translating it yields CSARQVYGYTF.

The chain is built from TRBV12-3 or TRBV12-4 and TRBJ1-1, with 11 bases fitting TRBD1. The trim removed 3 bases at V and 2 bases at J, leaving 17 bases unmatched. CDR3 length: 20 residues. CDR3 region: CASSFEDRGLVAEINTEAFF. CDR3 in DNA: TGTGCCAGCAGTTTTGAGGACAGGGGGCTAGTAGCGGAGATAAACACTGAAGCTTTCTTT.

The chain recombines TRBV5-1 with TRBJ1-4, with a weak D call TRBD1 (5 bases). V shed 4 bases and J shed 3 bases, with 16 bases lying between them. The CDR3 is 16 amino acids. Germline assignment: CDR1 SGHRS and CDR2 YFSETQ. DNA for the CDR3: TGCGCCAGCAGCCGGGGGTTGGACGGACCTAATGAAAAACTGTTTTTT. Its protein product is CASSRGLDGPNEKLFF.

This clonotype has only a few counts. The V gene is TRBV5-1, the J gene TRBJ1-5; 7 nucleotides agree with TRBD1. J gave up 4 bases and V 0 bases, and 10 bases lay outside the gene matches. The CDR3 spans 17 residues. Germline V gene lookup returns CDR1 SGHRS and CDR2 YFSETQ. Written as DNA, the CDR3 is TGCGCCAGCAGCTTGGGGGGCTTGACAGGGCTAAATCAGCCCCAGCATTTT. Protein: CASSLGGLTGLNQPQHF.

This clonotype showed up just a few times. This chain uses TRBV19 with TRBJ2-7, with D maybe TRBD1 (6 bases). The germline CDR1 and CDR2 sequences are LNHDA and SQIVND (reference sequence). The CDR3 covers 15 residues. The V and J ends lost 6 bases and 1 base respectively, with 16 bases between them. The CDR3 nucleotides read TGTGCCAGTAGAAACCGGGACACCCTTTCCTACGAGCAGTACTTC. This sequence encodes CASRNRDTLSYEQYF.

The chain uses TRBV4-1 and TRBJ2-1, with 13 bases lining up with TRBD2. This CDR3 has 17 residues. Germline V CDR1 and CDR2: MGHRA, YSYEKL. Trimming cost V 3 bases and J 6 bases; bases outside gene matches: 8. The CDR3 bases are TGCGCCAGCAGCCACGGGACTAGCGGGAAAGGGGCCAATGAGCAGTTCTTC. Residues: CASSHGTSGKGANEQFF.

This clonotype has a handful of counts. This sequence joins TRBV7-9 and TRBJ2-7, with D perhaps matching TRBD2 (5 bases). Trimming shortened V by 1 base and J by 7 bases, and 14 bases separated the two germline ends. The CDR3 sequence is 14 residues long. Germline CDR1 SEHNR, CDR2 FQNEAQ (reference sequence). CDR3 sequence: CASSLVLGEGEQYF. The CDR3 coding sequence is TGTGCCAGCAGCTTAGTACTCGGGGAAGGGGAGCAGTACTTC.

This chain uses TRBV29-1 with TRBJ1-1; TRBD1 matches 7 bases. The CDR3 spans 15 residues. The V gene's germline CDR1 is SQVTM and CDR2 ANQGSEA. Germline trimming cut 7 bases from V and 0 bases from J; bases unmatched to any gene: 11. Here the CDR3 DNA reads TGCAGCGGCCGGACAGGCCTCCTTATGAACACTGAAGCTTTCTTT. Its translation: CSGRTGLLMNTEAFF.

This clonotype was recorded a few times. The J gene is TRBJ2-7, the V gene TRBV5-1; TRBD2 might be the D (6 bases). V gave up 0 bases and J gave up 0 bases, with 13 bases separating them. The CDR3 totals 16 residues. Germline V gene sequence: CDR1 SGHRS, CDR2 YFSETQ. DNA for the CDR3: TGCGCCAGCAGCTTGGGGGGGAAGACTAGCTCCTACGAGCAGTACTTC. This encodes CASSLGGKTSSYEQYF. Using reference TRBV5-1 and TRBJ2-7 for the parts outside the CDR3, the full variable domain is KAGVTQTPRYLIKTRGQQVTLSCSPISGHRSVSWYQQTPGQGLQFLFEYFSETQRNKGNFPGRFSGRQFSNSRSEMNVSTLELGDSALYLCASSLGGKTSSYEQYFGPGTRLTVT.

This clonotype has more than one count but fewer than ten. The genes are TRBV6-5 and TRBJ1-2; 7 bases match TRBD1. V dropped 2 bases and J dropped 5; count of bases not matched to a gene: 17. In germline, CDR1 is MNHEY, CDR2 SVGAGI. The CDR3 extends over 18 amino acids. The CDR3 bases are TGTGCCAGCAGTTACCGGCGCGACAGGGTCATGGGACTATATGGCTACACCTTC. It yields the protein CASSYRRDRVMGLYGYTF.

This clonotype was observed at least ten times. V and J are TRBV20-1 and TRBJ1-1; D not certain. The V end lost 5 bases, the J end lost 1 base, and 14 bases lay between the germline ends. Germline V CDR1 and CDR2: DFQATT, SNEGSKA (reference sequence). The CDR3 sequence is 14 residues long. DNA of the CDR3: TGCAGTGCTGGATATTATACCTCGAACACTGAAGCTTTCTTT. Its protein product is CSAGYYTSNTEAFF.

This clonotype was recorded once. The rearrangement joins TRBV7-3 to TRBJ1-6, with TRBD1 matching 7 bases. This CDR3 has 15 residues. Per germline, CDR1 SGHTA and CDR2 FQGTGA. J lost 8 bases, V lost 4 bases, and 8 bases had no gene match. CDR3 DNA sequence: TGTGCCAGCAGCTCCCAGGGGGGACGAGATTCACCCCTCCACTTT. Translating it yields CASSSQGGRDSPLHF.